This T cell receptor (beta chain) was documented in a study of beta chain features in type 1 diabetes. Study at large: Age, gender and cell yields were similar between patients and healthy donors.

About this clone: Its antigen is unknown.

CDR1 and CDR2 (germline): SGDLS, YYNGEE. V lost 0 bases to trimming and J lost 3 bases; unmatched junction nucleotides: 3. This CDR3 is 15 amino acids long. Sequenced material consisted of expressed TCRB transcripts (all of the isolated RNA was reverse transcribed). Repertoires were generated with immunoSEQ multiplex PCR, while TCRdb's copy carries only in-frame clones and drops some. The table includes over 350,000 clones, roughly 15% detected once. Each of the CD4+ naive, central memory, regulatory and stem cell-like memory populations was sorted via CD45RO/CCR7/CD25/CD127/CD95/CD27. The study, taken as a whole, reports: Still unanswered here is whether HLA type influences TCRB rearrangement. All four CD4+ subsets from Type 1 diabetes patients carried moderately but significantly shorter TCRB CDR3s.

The TCR originated in a woman in her late teens or twenties in good health. J is TRBJ2-4 and V is TRBV9; TRBD2 matches 7 bases. Sequencing was done on a sample of naive CD4+ T cells from blood. CDR3 coding DNA: TGTGCCAGCAGCGTAGGGGCGGGAGACAAAAACATTCAGTACTTC. This sequence encodes CASSVGAGDKNIQYF. Combining the CDR3 with reference TRBV9 and TRBJ2-4 gives the whole variable domain DSGVTQTPKHLITATGQRVTLRCSPRSGDLSVYWYQQSLDQGLQFLIQYYNGEERAKGNILERFSAQQFPDLHSELNLSSLELGDSALYFCASSVGAGDKNIQYFGAGTRLSVL.